This TCR beta chain emerged from a study of CD8 T cells in Susac syndrome. Background on the study: Among the Susac syndrome patients sequenced, five or six had active disease and about 8 were in remission.

With respect to this clonotype: Its cognate antigen is unknown.

Study-level findings and limits: As the study acknowledged, the number of individuals who were part of its TCR sequencing and HLA analysis was relatively small.

CDR1 is DFQATT, CDR2 SNEGSKA, per germline (reference sequence). The CDR3 sequence is 13 residues long. Trimming removed 5 bases from V and 3 bases from J, with 13 bases in between. Reverse transcription used roughly 0.5 to 1 ug RNA and random hexamers. Across 54 Vbeta and 13 Jbeta, TCR beta CDR3 was amplified with immunoSEQ multiplex PCR. TCRdb reprocessed the immunoSEQ multiplex PCR reads with MiXCR, giving one entry per CDR3 protein. The sample contains about 190,000 distinct CDR3 sequences, 90% to 96% of which appear only once. The origin of this receptor is a human donor with Susac syndrome. Sequencing used CD4+ T cells from PBMCs. The rearrangement uses TRBV20-1 and TRBJ1-2, with D maybe TRBD1 (6 bases). This CDR3 is CSALSGADYGYTF. In DNA form, the CDR3 reads TGCAGTGCTCTCTCGGGGGCAGACTATGGCTACACCTTC.